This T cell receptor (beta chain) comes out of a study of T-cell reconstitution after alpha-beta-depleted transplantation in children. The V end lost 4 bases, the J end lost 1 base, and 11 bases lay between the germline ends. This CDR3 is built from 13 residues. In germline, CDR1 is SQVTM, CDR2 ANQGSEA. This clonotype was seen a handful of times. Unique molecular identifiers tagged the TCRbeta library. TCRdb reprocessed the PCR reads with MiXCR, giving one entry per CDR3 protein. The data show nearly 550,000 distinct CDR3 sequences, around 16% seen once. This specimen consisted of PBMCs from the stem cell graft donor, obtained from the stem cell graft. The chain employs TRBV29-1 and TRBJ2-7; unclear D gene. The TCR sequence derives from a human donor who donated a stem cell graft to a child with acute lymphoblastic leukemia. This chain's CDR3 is CSVAFNPSYEQYF. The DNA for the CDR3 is TGCAGCGTTGCATTCAACCCTTCCTACGAGCAGTACTTC.